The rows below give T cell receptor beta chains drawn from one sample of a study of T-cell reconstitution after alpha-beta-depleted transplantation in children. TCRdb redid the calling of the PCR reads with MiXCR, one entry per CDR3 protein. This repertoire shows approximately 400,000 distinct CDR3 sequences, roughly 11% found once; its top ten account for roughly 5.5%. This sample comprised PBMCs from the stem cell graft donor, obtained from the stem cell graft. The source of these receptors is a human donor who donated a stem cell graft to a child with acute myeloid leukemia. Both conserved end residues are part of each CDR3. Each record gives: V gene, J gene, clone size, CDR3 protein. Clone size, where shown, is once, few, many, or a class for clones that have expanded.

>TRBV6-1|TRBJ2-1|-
CASSRSGGGSYNEQFF
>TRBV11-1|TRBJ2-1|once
CASSSVSGSRNEQFF
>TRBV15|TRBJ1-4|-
CATSSDTLGPTNEKLFF
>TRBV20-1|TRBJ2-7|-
CSATGDVGYEQYF
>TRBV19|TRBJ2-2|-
CASSMFGQNLNTGELFF
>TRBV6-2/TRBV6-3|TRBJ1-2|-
CASSTTQGNYGYTF
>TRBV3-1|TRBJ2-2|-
CASSQPPQYGASNTGELFF
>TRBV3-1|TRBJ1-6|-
CASSRGQNSPLHF
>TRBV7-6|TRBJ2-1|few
CASSPWAGGLRNEQFF
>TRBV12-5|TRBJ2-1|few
CASGPLTSVPNEQFF
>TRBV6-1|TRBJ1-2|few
CASSELHRHYLYTF
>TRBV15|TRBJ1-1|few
CATSRGDRGNTEAFF
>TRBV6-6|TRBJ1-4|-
CASSYTNEKLFF
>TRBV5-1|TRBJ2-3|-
CASSLVGTARTGTDTQYF
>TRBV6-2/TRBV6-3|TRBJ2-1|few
CASSQGGHLYNEQFF
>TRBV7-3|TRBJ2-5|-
CASRSGTSGSETQYF
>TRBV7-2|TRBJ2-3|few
CASSLTRLAGSTDTQYF
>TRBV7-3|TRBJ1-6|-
CASSLEAGYSPLHF
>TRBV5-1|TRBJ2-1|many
CASSLQGPSYNEQFF
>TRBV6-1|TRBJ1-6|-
CASIRRTSYNSPLHF
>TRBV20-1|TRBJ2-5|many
CSARDVVGQQEAQYF
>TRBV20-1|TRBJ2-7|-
CSAHHEQGSSYEQYF
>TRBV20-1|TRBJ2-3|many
CSARVQWDPEWRTDTQYF
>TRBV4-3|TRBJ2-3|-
CASSQGSGLSTDTQYF
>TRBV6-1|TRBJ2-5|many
CASSEYGPQETQYF
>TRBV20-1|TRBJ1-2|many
CSARDLVQGARYGYTF
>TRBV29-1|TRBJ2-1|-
CSVAAGGPVYNEQFF
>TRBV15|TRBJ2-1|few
CATSRADSQGEQFF
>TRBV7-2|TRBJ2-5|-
CASSFYGVSWGETQYF
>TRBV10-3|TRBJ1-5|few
CAISESRTGMSNQPQHF
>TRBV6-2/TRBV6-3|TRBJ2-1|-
CASRKQYNEQFF
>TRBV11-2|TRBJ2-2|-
CASSLGSGASGELFF
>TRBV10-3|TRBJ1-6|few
CAIRESSDSPLHF
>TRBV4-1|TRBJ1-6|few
CASSQEKGAGGGSPLHF
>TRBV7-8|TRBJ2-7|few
CASSLVGEKTYEQYF
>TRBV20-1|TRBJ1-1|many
CSVKTTLTEAFF
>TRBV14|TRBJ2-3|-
CASSQGLTTDTQYF
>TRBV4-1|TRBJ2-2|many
CASSWTSGGAGELFF
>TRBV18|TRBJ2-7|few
CASSPDRVAYEQYF
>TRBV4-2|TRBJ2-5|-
CASSQDQGPTETQYF
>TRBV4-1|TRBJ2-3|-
CASSQNPSGITDTQYF